This TCR beta chain was documented in a study of OX40 agonist ivuxolimab in advanced cancers. Study summary: Patients were dosed intravenously with ivuxolimab at 0.01 to 10 mg/kg every 2 weeks.

The investigators sampled blood at baseline, at cycle 4 day 1, and at cycle 7 day 1. Assay used: immunoSEQ multiplex PCR; TCRdb lists only in-frame clones, some missing. Of over 25,000 clones in the sample, less than 80% were seen once. The sample here was CD4+ or CD8+ T cells sorted from blood, taken in a trial of the OX40 agonist ivuxolimab. The sequence derives from an adult with an advanced solid tumor such as melanoma, head and neck, liver or kidney cancer.

The CDR3 DNA is TGTGCCAGCAGCTTGGGACAGGGGGCAGAGACCCAGTACTTC. Its translation is CASSLGQGAETQYF. The V call is TRBV5-4, the J call TRBJ2-5; TRBD1 matches at 10 bases. The CDR3 is made up of 14 amino acids. V gave up 0 bases and J gave up 4 bases; unmatched junction bases: 0. CDR1 and CDR2 (germline): SGHNT, YYREEE (reference sequence).